This T cell receptor (beta chain) comes out of a study of CD8 T cells in ankylosing spondylitis. Study-wide findings and caveats: Several of the motif variants were reported before in synovial fluid and blood from reactive arthritis. Within ankylosing spondylitis blood, a TCR beta motif made up of seven to nine highly homologous variants appeared to be characteristic. Disease-linked clones reportedly concentrated significantly in matched ankylosing spondylitis synovial fluid.

A single record per CDR3 protein comes from TCRdb applying MiXCR to the 5' RACE reads. The sample holds hundreds of thousands of distinct CDR3 sequences, 20% seen once. To note about this clonotype: Its specificity is unknown.

With 0 bases removed from V and 4 bases from J, the gap between germline ends came to 18 bases. Germline lookup yields CDR1 LGHNA and CDR2 YNFKEQ. The CDR3 has 18 residues. Sample: blood, either unsorted or a sorted T cell fraction (not recorded which). The source is a male donor with ankylosing spondylitis or in good health (not recorded which). This chain uses TRBV4-2 with TRBJ1-4; D call uncertain. The CDR3 DNA reads as TGTGCCAGCAGCCAAGATTCGAGTGGGATACAGATTAATGAAAAACTGTTTTTT. It encodes CASSQDSSGIQINEKLFF.